A single sample gave rise to the 20 T cell receptor beta chains below, sequenced in a study of T cell responses to AZD1222 COVID-19 vaccine. The data were produced by immunoSEQ multiplex PCR, yet TCRdb's version contains in-frame clones alone and is incomplete. The sample carries about 150,000 clones, about nine tenths recorded once. The source material was peripheral blood, sampled 28 days after the second AZD1222 dose. These receptors were taken from an adult who received the AZD1222 COVID-19 vaccine.

This clone was counted a single time. This chain connects TRBV27 to TRBJ1-4; D perhaps matches TRBD1 (5 bases). The CDR3 runs to 16 residues. With 3 bases removed from V and 0 bases from J, the gap between germline ends came to 11 bases. Germline CDR1 reads MNHEY; CDR2 reads SMNVEV (reference sequence). This CDR3 is CASSLRQLATNEKLFF. In DNA, the CDR3 is TGTGCCAGCAGTTTGAGACAGCTTGCAACTAATGAAAAACTGTTTTTT. Based on the CDR3 plus reference TRBV27 and TRBJ1-4, the full variable domain is EAQVTQNPRYLITVTGKKLTVTCSQNMNHEYMSWYRQDPGLGLRQIYYSMNVEVTDKGDVPEGYKVSRKEKRNFPLILESPSPNQTSLYFCASSLRQLATNEKLFFGSGTQLSVL.

This chain connects TRBV11-2 to TRBJ2-2; D not resolved. Between the trimmed V and J ends, which lost 4 bases and 6 bases, there was a span of 0 bases. The CDR3 loop spans 10 amino acids. Germline-derived CDR1 and CDR2 are SGHAT and FQNNGV. Here the CDR3 reads CASSSGELFF. CDR3 in DNA: TGTGCCAGCAGCTCCGGGGAGCTGTTTTTT.

The chain combines TRBV6-6 with TRBJ2-1; no firm D call. The CDR3 is 12 residues long. V gave up 2 bases and J gave up 13 bases, with 12 bases separating them. CDR1 is MNHNY, CDR2 SVGAGI, per germline (reference sequence). The CDR3 DNA follows: TGTGCCAGCAGTTACCGAGGTGACCATCAGTTCTTC. This sequence encodes CASSYRGDHQFF.

J is TRBJ2-3 and V is TRBV3-1 (or the pseudogene TRBV3-2); TRBD2 agrees at 9 bases. V shed 5 bases, J shed 4 bases, and the junction held 13 bases outside the gene matches. CDR1 is LGHDT, CDR2 YNNKEL, per germline (reference sequence). This CDR3 region has 17 residues. The CDR3 region is CASSDTTSGLVPDTQYF. The CDR3 DNA is TGTGCCAGCAGCGATACCACTAGCGGGCTTGTCCCAGATACGCAGTATTTT.

This rearrangement joins TRBV3-1 (or the pseudogene TRBV3-2) to TRBJ1-1; D possibly corresponds to TRBD1 (5 bases). Germline CDR1 and CDR2: LGHDT and YNNKEL (reference sequence). This CDR3 is built from 13 residues. Trimming removed 4 bases at V and 5 bases at J, with 11 bases between. CDR3 DNA sequence: TGTGCCAGCAGCCCCCCAGGGTGGACTGAAGCTTTCTTT. As protein: CASSPPGWTEAFF.

CDR3 sequence reads: CASTRGASSSYNEQFF. The CDR3 coding sequence is TGTGCCAGCACGCGAGGGGCGAGTAGCTCCTACAATGAGCAGTTCTTC. The J gene is TRBJ2-1, the V gene TRBV2; D might be TRBD1 or TRBD2, each matching 5 bases. V gave up 7 bases and J gave up 0 bases, with 16 bases separating them. Germline assignment: CDR1 SNHLY and CDR2 FYNNEI. The CDR3 is made up of 16 amino acids.

The chain joins TRBV5-6 to TRBJ2-7, with TRBD1 matching 7 bases. V gave up 2 bases and J gave up 3 bases; unmatched junction bases: 5. This CDR3 comprises 14 residues. Germline V gene data show CDR1 as SGHDT and CDR2 as YYEEEE. The CDR3 DNA sequence: TGTGCCAGCAGCTTCCGGGACAGCCACTACGAGCAGTACTTC. Translating it yields CASSFRDSHYEQYF.

This chain connects TRBV10-1 to TRBJ1-5; 10 bases line up with TRBD1. The V gene end was trimmed by 6 bases and the J gene end by 7 bases; junction bases not matched to a gene: 3. Germline CDR1 WNHNN, CDR2 SYGVQD (reference sequence). This CDR3 is built from 13 residues. This chain's CDR3 is CASRDRGKQPQHF. The CDR3, as DNA: TGCGCCAGCAGGGACAGGGGGAAGCAGCCCCAGCATTTT.

V is TRBV5-1 and J is TRBJ2-7; 8 bases match TRBD2. The germline CDR1 and CDR2 sequences are SGHRS and YFSETQ. Trimming cost V 0 bases and J 0 bases; bases outside gene matches: 2. The CDR3 totals 15 residues. The CDR3: CASSLAGGSSYEQYF. CDR3 sequence (DNA): TGCGCCAGCAGCTTGGCGGGGGGGAGCTCCTACGAGCAGTACTTC.

This chain connects TRBV10-3 to TRBJ1-6; 7 nucleotides align to TRBD1. Germline V gene data show CDR1 as ENHRY and CDR2 as SYGVKD. The CDR3 spans 14 residues. J gave up 6 bases and V 6 bases, and 5 bases lay outside the gene matches. CDR3 DNA sequence: TGTGCCATCAGGGGGGACAGCTCTAATTCACCCCTCCACTTT. It yields the protein CAIRGDSSNSPLHF.

This clone showed up just a few times. The chain employs TRBV5-6 and TRBJ2-1; tentatively, D is TRBD1 (6 bases). Germline V CDR1 and CDR2: SGHDT, YYEEEE. V was trimmed by 3 bases and J by 5 bases, leaving 9 bases between them. The CDR3 has 13 residues. The CDR3 DNA is TGTGCCAGCAGCTCCGGGACAAACAATGAGCAGTTCTTC. This codes for CASSSGTNNEQFF.

This chain uses TRBV7-7 with TRBJ2-7; D perhaps matches TRBD1 (6 bases). The germline V and J ends were trimmed by 4 bases and 1 base, with 8 bases remaining between them. CDR3 length: 13 amino acids. The germline V gene encodes CDR1 SSHAT and CDR2 FNYEAQ (reference sequence). CDR3 in amino acids: CASSSGQSYEQYF. The CDR3 DNA is TGTGCCAGCAGCTCCGGACAGTCCTACGAGCAGTACTTC. Using reference TRBV7-7 and TRBJ2-7 for the parts outside the CDR3, the full variable domain is GAGVSQSPRYKVTKRGQDVTLRCDPISSHATLYWYQQALGQGPEFLTYFNYEAQPDKSGLPSDRFSAERPEGSISTLTIQRTEQRDSAMYRCASSSGQSYEQYFGPGTRLTVT.

The CDR3 DNA follows: TGTGCCAGCTCACCCGACCAGAACACTGAAGCTTTCTTT. Protein product: CASSPDQNTEAFF. The rearrangement joins TRBV18 to TRBJ1-1; unclear D gene. Deletions cut 3 bases from V and 1 base from J, with 6 bases between. CDR3 length equals 13 residues. Germline assignment: CDR1 KGHSH and CDR2 LQKENI.

The count of this clone is one. This chain connects TRBV19 to TRBJ1-2; 11 nucleotides line up with TRBD1. Per the germline V gene, CDR1 is LNHDA and CDR2 is SQIVND (reference sequence). J gave up 7 bases and V 5 bases, and 3 bases lay outside the gene matches. The CDR3 consists of 13 residues. The CDR3 bases are TGTGCCAGTAGTCACGGGACAGGGGGTGGCTACACCTTC. Protein sequence: CASSHGTGGGYTF.

This chain connects TRBV30 to TRBJ2-2, with 7 bases identical to TRBD2. Trimming at V came to 3 bases and at J to 3 bases, leaving 13 bases not matched to a gene. CDR1 is GTSNPN, CDR2 SVGIG, per germline (reference sequence). The CDR3 has 17 amino acids. In DNA, the CDR3 is TGTGCCTGGAGCGCCCACGGGCCTAGCGGTCACACCGGGGAGCTGTTTTTT. Translated, it gives CAWSAHGPSGHTGELFF.

The chain employs TRBV18 and TRBJ1-1; the match to TRBD1 covers 8 bases. Trimming removed 0 bases from V and 3 bases from J; junction bases left unmatched: 3. CDR3 length equals 15 residues. CDR1 is KGHSH and CDR2 is LQKENI in the germline V gene. The CDR3 coding sequence is TGTGCCAGCTCACCACCGCAGGGGGCCGACACTGAAGCTTTCTTT. The encoded protein is CASSPPQGADTEAFF.

This clone showed up just once. This chain uses TRBV13 with TRBJ1-1; D is perhaps TRBD1 (5 bases). V lost 5 bases and J 1 base, leaving 11 bases between the germline ends. There are 14 residues in the CDR3. Germline V gives CDR1 PRHDT, CDR2 FYEKMQ (reference sequence). The CDR3 DNA is TGTGCCAGCAGCCTAATCGGACAGAACACTGAAGCTTTCTTT. It is translated as CASSLIGQNTEAFF.

The V call is TRBV7-8, the J call TRBJ2-1, with 9 bases lining up with TRBD2. There are 17 residues in the CDR3. Germline assignment: CDR1 SGHVS and CDR2 FQNEAQ. Unmatched junction bases numbered 12, after V lost 5 bases and J lost 4 bases. CDR3: CASSPRSTAGGYNEQFF. The CDR3 nucleotides read TGTGCCAGCAGCCCCCGCTCGACGGCGGGGGGGTACAATGAGCAGTTCTTC. Full variable domain (outside the CDR3, taken from reference TRBV7-8 and TRBJ2-1): GAGVSQSPRYKVAKRGQDVALRCDPISGHVSLFWYQQALGQGPEFLTYFQNEAQLDKSGLPSDRFFAERPEGSVSTLKIQRTQQEDSAVYLCASSPRSTAGGYNEQFFGPGTRLTVL.

This clone is a singleton in its sample. J is TRBJ1-5 and V is TRBV18; 9 nucleotides match TRBD1. The V segment lost 3 bases and the J segment 0 bases; nucleotides outside the gene matches: 3. Germline CDR1 KGHSH, CDR2 LQKENI. The CDR3 consists of 16 residues. The CDR3 bases are TGTGCCAGCTCACCTACAGGGGGCTATAGCAATCAGCCCCAGCATTTT. It is translated as CASSPTGGYSNQPQHF.

This chain uses TRBV6-6 with TRBJ2-7; TRBD1 or TRBD2 may be the D gene (5 bases each). V was cut by 6 bases and J by 4 bases, with 16 bases left in between. The CDR3 is 14 residues long. The germline V gene has CDR1 MNHNY and CDR2 SVGAGI (reference sequence). The CDR3 here is CASSRGGTLYEQYF. The CDR3, as DNA: TGTGCCAGCAGCCGGGGCGGAACCCTTTACGAGCAGTACTTC.